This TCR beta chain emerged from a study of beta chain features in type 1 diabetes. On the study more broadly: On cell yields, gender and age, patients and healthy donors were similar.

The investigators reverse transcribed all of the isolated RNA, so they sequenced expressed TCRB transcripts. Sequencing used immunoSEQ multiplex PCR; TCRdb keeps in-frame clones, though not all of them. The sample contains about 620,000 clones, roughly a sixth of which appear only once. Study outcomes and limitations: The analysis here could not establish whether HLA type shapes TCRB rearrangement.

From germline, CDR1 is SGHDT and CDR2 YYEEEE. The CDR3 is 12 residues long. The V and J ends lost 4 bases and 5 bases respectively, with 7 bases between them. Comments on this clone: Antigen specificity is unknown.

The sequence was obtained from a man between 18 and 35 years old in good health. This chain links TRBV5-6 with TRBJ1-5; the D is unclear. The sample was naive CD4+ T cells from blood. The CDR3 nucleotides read TGTGCCAGCAGCGCAGAGGATCAGCCCCAGCATTTT. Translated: CASSAEDQPQHF.